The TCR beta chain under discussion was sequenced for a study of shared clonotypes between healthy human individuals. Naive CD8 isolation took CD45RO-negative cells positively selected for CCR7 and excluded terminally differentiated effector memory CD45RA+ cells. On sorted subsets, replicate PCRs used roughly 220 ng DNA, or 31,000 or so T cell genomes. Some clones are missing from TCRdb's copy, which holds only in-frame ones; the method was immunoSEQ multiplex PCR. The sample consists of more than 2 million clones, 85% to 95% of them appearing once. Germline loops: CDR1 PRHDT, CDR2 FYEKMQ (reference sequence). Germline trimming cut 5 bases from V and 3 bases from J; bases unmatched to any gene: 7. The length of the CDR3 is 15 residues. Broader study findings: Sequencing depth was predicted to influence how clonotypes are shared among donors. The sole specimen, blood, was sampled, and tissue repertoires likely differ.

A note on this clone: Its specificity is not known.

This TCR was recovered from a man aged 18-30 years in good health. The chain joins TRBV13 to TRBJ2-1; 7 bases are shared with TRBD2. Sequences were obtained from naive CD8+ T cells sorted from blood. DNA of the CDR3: TGTGCCAGCAGCATCCTAGCGGACCACTACAATGAGCAGTTCTTC. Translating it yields CASSILADHYNEQFF.